This TCR beta chain originates from a study of T cell responses to AZD1222 COVID-19 vaccine. Broader study findings: Possibly, clonal diversity was underestimated; donors were largely white British and included more females. Among those given AZD1222, only six were seropositive at baseline. There were vaccine-associated CD4 TCRs across spike, dominant at 160-218 and 743-854.

This table comes from immunoSEQ multiplex PCR, and its TCRdb copy is limited to in-frame clones, with some not included. In the table there are approximately 130,000 clones, about 88% of which are singletons. A note on this clone: Its antigen remains unidentified.

The V end lost 4 bases, the J end lost 3 bases, and 16 bases lay between the germline ends. CDR3 length: 16 amino acids. Germline V gene lookup returns CDR1 SGHRS and CDR2 YFSETQ. The gene calls are TRBV5-1 and TRBJ1-4; D may be TRBD1 (6 bases). The sample here was peripheral blood, taken 28 days after the second AZD1222 dose. The clonotype comes from an adult who received the AZD1222 COVID-19 vaccine. The DNA for the CDR3 is TGCGCCAGCAGCCCCGGTGGACAGACCCCTAATGAAAAACTGTTTTTT. Translation gives CASSPGGQTPNEKLFF.